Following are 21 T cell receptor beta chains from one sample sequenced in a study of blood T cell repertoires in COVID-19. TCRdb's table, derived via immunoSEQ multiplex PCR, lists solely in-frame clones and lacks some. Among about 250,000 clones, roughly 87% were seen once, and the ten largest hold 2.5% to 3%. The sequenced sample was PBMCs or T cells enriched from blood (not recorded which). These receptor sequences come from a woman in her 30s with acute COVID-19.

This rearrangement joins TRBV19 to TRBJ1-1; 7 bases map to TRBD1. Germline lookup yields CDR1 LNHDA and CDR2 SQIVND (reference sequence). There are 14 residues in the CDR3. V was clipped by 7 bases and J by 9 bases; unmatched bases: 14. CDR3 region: CASNSDRVRGQAFF. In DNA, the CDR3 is TGTGCCAGTAATTCAGACAGGGTAAGGGGACAAGCTTTCTTT.

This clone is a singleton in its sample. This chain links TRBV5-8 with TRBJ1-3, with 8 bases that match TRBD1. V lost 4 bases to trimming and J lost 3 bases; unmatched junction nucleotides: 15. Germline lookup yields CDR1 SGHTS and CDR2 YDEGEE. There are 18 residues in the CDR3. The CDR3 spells CASSRTRQGARSGNTIYF. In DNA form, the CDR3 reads TGTGCCAGCAGCAGAACGCGTCAGGGGGCGAGGAGTGGAAACACCATATATTTT.

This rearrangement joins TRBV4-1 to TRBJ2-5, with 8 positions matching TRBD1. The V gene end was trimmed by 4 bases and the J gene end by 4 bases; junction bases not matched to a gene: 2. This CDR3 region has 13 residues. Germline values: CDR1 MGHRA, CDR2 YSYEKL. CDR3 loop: CASSPGQGETQYF. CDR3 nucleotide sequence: TGCGCCAGCAGCCCCGGACAGGGAGAGACCCAGTACTTC.

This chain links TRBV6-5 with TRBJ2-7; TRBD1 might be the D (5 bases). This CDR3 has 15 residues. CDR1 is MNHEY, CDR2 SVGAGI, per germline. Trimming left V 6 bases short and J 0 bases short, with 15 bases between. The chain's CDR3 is CASRPQVPYSYEQYF. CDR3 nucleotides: TGTGCCAGCAGGCCACAGGTCCCCTACTCCTACGAGCAGTACTTC.

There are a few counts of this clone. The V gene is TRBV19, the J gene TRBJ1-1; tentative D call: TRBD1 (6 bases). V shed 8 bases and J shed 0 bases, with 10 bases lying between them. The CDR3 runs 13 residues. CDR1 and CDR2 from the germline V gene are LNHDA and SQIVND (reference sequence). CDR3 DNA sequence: TGTGCCAGTGGGGACACAGTGAACACTGAAGCTTTCTTT. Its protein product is CASGDTVNTEAFF.

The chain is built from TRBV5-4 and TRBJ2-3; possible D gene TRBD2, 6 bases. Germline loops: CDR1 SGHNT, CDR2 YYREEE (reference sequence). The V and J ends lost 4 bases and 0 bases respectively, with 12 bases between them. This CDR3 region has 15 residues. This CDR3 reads CASSQGRGSTDTQYF. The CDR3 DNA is TGTGCCAGCAGCCAAGGCCGGGGGAGCACAGATACGCAGTATTTT.

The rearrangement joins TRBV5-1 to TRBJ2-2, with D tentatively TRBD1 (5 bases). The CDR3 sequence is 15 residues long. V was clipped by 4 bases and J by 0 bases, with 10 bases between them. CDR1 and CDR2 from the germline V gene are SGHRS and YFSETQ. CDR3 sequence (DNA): TGCGCCAGCAGCGGCGACAGAGCGAACACCGGGGAGCTGTTTTTT. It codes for CASSGDRANTGELFF.

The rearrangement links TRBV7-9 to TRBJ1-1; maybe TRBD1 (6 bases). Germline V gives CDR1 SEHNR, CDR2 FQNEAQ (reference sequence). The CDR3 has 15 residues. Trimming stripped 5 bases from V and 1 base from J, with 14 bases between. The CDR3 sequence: CASSPPPGQNTEAFF. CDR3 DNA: TGTGCCAGCAGCCCCCCCCCGGGACAGAACACTGAAGCTTTCTTT.

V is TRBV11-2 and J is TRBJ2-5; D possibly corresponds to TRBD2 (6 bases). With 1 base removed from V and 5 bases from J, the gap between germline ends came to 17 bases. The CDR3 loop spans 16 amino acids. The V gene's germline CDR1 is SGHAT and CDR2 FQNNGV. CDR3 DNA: TGTGCCAGCAGCTTAGCCAACTCCCTAGCGCATGAGACCCAGTACTTC. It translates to CASSLANSLAHETQYF.

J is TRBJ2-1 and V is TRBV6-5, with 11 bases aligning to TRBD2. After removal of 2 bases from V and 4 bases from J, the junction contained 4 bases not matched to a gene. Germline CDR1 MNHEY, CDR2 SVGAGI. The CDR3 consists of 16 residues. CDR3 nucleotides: TGTGCCAGCAGTTACCCACTAGCGGGGGCGTACAATGAGCAGTTCTTC. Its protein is CASSYPLAGAYNEQFF.

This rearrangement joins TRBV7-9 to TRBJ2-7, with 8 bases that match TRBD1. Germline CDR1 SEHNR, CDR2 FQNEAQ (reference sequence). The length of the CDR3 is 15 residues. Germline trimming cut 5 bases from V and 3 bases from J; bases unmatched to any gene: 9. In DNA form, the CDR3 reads TGTGCCAGCAGCCAAATTACAGGGGGGAACTACGAGCAGTACTTC. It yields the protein CASSQITGGNYEQYF.

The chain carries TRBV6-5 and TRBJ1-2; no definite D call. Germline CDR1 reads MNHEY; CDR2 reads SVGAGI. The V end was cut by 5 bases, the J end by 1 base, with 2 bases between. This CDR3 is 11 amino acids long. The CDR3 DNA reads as TGTGCCAGCAGTCTTAACTATGGCTACACCTTC. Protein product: CASSLNYGYTF.

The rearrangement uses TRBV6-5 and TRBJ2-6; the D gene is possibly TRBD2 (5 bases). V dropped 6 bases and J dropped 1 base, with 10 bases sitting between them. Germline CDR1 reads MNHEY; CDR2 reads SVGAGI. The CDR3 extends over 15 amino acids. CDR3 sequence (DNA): TGTGCCAGCAGGAGGCCGGGGTCTGGGGCCAACGTCCTGACTTTC. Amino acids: CASRRPGSGANVLTF.

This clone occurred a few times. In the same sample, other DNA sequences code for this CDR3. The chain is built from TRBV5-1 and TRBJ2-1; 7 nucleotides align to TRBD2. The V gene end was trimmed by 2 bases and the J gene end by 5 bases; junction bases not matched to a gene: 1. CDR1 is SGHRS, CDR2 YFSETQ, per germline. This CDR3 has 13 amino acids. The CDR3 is CASSLAGNNEQFF. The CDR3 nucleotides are TGCGCCAGCAGCTTAGCGGGGAACAATGAGCAGTTCTTC.

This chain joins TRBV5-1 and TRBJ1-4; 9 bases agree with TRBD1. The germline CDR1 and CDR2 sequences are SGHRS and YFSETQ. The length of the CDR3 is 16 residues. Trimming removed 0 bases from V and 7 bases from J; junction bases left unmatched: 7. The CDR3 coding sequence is TGCGCCAGCAGCTTGGAGGGGCCGGGACAGGGTGAAAAACTGTTTTTT. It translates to CASSLEGPGQGEKLFF.

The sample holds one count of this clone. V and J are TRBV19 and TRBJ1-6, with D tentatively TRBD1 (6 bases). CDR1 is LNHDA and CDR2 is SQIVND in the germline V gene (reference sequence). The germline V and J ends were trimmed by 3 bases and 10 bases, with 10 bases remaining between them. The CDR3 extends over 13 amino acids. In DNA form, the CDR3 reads TGTGCCAGTAGTATGAACAGGGCCTCACCCCTCCACTTT. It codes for CASSMNRASPLHF.

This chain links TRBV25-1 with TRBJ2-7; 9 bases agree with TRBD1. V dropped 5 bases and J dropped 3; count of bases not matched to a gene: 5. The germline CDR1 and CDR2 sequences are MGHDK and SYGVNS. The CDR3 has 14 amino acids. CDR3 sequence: CASSNPGQGYEQYF. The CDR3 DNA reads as TGTGCCAGCAGTAACCCGGGACAGGGCTACGAGCAGTACTTC.

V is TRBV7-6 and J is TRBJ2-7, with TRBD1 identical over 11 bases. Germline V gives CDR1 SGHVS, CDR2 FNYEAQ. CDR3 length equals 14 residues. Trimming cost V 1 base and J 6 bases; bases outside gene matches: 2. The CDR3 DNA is TGTGCCAGCAGCTTAGAGGACAGGGGGCCCGAGCAGTACTTC. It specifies CASSLEDRGPEQYF.

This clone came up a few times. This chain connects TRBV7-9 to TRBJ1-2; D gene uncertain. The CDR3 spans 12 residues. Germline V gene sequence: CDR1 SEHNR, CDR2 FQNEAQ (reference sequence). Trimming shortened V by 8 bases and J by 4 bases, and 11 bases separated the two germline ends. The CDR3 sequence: CASGVAIYGYTF. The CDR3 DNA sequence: TGTGCCAGCGGAGTGGCTATCTATGGCTACACCTTC.

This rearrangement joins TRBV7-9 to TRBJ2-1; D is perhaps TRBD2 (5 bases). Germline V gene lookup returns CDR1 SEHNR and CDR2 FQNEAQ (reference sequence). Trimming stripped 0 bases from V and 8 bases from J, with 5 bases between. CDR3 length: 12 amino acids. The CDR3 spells CASSLASDEQFF. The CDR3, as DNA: TGTGCCAGCAGCTTAGCTAGCGATGAGCAGTTCTTC.

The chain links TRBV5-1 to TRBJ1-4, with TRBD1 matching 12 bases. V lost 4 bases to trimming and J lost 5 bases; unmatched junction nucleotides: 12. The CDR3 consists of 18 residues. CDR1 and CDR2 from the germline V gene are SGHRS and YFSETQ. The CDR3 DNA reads TGCGCCAGCAGCCTTAACCGGGACAGGGGGCGTCGGAATGAAAAACTGTTTTTT. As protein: CASSLNRDRGRRNEKLFF.